These T cell receptor beta chains were read from a single sample in a study of beta chain features in type 1 diabetes. Produced via immunoSEQ multiplex PCR; TCRdb's table is partial and in-frame only. The sample lists roughly 150,000 clones, approximately 9.1% occurring once. Sequencing used central memory CD4+ T cells from blood. The receptor set was obtained from a woman in her thirties with type 1 diabetes. Each CDR3 is given with its conserved first and last residue. The order of the fields is V gene, J gene, clone size, D gene, CDR3 protein, CDR3 DNA. The D gene is left open where the match is weak. Only part of the rows carry a size: once, few, many, or a class if the clone is expanded.

v_call: TRBV29-1
j_call: TRBJ2-5
clone_size: -
d_call: TRBD1
cdr3_aa: CSANTGGSFQETQYF
cdr3_nt: TGCAGCGCCAACACAGGGGGAAGTTTCCAAGAGACCCAGTACTTC

v_call: TRBV9
j_call: TRBJ2-3
clone_size: -
d_call: -
cdr3_aa: CASSVLAGSTDTQYF
cdr3_nt: TGTGCCAGCAGCGTGCTAGCAGGTAGCACAGATACGCAGTATTTT

v_call: TRBV4-3
j_call: TRBJ1-1
clone_size: -
d_call: TRBD1
cdr3_aa: CASSQDKRQGGTEAFF
cdr3_nt: TGCGCCAGCAGCCAAGATAAAAGACAGGGAGGCACTGAAGCTTTCTTT

v_call: TRBV5-1
j_call: TRBJ2-7
clone_size: few
d_call: -
cdr3_aa: CASSSLKGESSYEQYF
cdr3_nt: TGCGCCAGCAGCTCCCTCAAGGGGGAGAGCTCCTACGAGCAGTACTTC

v_call: TRBV7-3
j_call: TRBJ1-1
clone_size: -
d_call: -
cdr3_aa: CASSLARNTEAFF
cdr3_nt: TGTGCCAGCAGCTTAGCGAGGAACACTGAAGCTTTCTTT

v_call: TRBV5-4
j_call: TRBJ2-1
clone_size: -
d_call: -
cdr3_aa: CASSLDRYNEQFF
cdr3_nt: TGTGCCAGCAGCTTGGACAGATACAATGAGCAGTTCTTC

v_call: TRBV25-1
j_call: TRBJ2-3
clone_size: few
d_call: TRBD2
cdr3_aa: CASSEYRGVPLTDTQYF
cdr3_nt: TGTGCCAGCAGTGAATATCGGGGGGTGCCCCTCACAGATACGCAGTATTTT

v_call: TRBV18
j_call: TRBJ1-1
clone_size: -
d_call: -
cdr3_aa: CASSPQRLGEAFF
cdr3_nt: TGTGCCAGCTCACCACAAAGGTTGGGCGAAGCTTTCTTT

v_call: TRBV18
j_call: TRBJ2-7
clone_size: few
d_call: -
cdr3_aa: CASSLLQGYEQYF
cdr3_nt: TGTGCCAGCTCACTACTACAGGGCTACGAGCAGTACTTC

v_call: TRBV25-1
j_call: TRBJ1-2
clone_size: few
d_call: -
cdr3_aa: CASSAGMGYGYTF
cdr3_nt: TGTGCCAGCAGTGCGGGGATGGGGTATGGCTACACCTTC

v_call: TRBV9
j_call: TRBJ1-1
clone_size: -
d_call: -
cdr3_aa: CASSSRRDTEAFF
cdr3_nt: TGTGCCAGCAGCTCACGCAGGGACACTGAAGCTTTCTTT

v_call: TRBV6-6
j_call: TRBJ2-7
clone_size: few
d_call: TRBD2
cdr3_aa: CASSYGGGTSYEQYF
cdr3_nt: TGTGCCAGCAGTTACGGGGGGGGGACCTCCTACGAGCAGTACTTC

v_call: TRBV25-1
j_call: TRBJ2-5
clone_size: once
d_call: TRBD2
cdr3_aa: CASSKGGWETQYF
cdr3_nt: TGTGCCAGCAGTAAGGGAGGGTGGGAGACCCAGTACTTC

v_call: TRBV6-5
j_call: TRBJ2-7
clone_size: few
d_call: -
cdr3_aa: CASTGPYEQYF
cdr3_nt: TGTGCCAGCACAGGGCCCTACGAGCAGTACTTC

v_call: TRBV5-4
j_call: TRBJ1-1
clone_size: -
d_call: -
cdr3_aa: CASSKDGGNTEAFF
cdr3_nt: TGTGCCAGCAGCAAAGACGGGGGGAACACTGAAGCTTTCTTT

v_call: TRBV16
j_call: TRBJ2-3
clone_size: few
d_call: TRBD2
cdr3_aa: CASSPGLAGNTDTQYF
cdr3_nt: TGTGCCAGCAGCCCCGGACTAGCGGGTAACACAGATACGCAGTATTTT

v_call: TRBV7-3
j_call: TRBJ2-2
clone_size: -
d_call: -
cdr3_aa: CASGAQAGTNTGELFF
cdr3_nt: TGTGCCAGCGGGGCTCAGGCGGGGACGAACACCGGGGAGCTGTTTTTT

v_call: TRBV10-2
j_call: TRBJ2-7
clone_size: -
d_call: TRBD2
cdr3_aa: CASSIAGAYEQYF
cdr3_nt: TGCGCCAGCAGTATAGCGGGAGCCTACGAGCAGTACTTC

v_call: TRBV2
j_call: TRBJ2-7
clone_size: few
d_call: -
cdr3_aa: CASSQTDPYEQYF
cdr3_nt: TGTGCCAGCAGTCAGACTGACCCCTACGAGCAGTACTTC

v_call: TRBV7-2
j_call: TRBJ2-5
clone_size: -
d_call: -
cdr3_aa: CASKRQYQETQYF
cdr3_nt: TGTGCCAGCAAAAGACAGTACCAAGAGACCCAGTACTTC

v_call: TRBV30
j_call: TRBJ2-7
clone_size: few
d_call: -
cdr3_aa: CAWSVQYEQYF
cdr3_nt: TGTGCCTGGAGTGTACAATACGAGCAGTACTTC

v_call: TRBV7-2
j_call: TRBJ2-7
clone_size: -
d_call: TRBD2
cdr3_aa: CASSLVAGVYEQYF
cdr3_nt: TGTGCCAGCAGCTTAGTAGCGGGAGTATACGAGCAGTACTTC

v_call: TRBV11-2
j_call: TRBJ2-5
clone_size: -
d_call: -
cdr3_aa: CASSFEGGETQYF
cdr3_nt: TGTGCCAGCAGCTTTGAGGGCGGGGAGACCCAGTACTTC

v_call: TRBV28
j_call: TRBJ1-5
clone_size: few
d_call: TRBD1
cdr3_aa: CASSSDRVGDQPQHF
cdr3_nt: TGTGCCAGCAGCTCGGACAGGGTGGGGGATCAGCCCCAGCATTTT

v_call: TRBV4-1
j_call: TRBJ1-2
clone_size: -
d_call: TRBD1
cdr3_aa: CASSQGGTGVGYTF
cdr3_nt: TGCGCCAGCAGCCAAGGTGGGACAGGGGTCGGCTACACCTTC

v_call: TRBV5-4
j_call: TRBJ1-1
clone_size: -
d_call: -
cdr3_aa: CASSHAAGAATEAFF
cdr3_nt: TGTGCCAGCAGCCACGCGGCAGGAGCGGCCACTGAAGCTTTCTTT

v_call: TRBV18
j_call: TRBJ2-7
clone_size: -
d_call: -
cdr3_aa: CASSKGRTYEQYF
cdr3_nt: TGTGCCAGCTCAAAGGGGAGGACCTACGAGCAGTACTTC

v_call: TRBV29-1
j_call: TRBJ2-2
clone_size: -
d_call: TRBD1
cdr3_aa: CSVEENLGQGALFNTGELFF
cdr3_nt: TGCAGCGTTGAAGAGAACCTCGGACAGGGGGCCCTTTTCAACACCGGGGAGCTGTTTTTT

v_call: TRBV5-1
j_call: TRBJ2-3
clone_size: few
d_call: TRBD2
cdr3_aa: CASSRGLAGLTDTQYF
cdr3_nt: TGCGCCAGCAGCAGAGGACTAGCGGGGCTCACAGATACGCAGTATTTT

v_call: TRBV30
j_call: TRBJ1-2
clone_size: few
d_call: TRBD1
cdr3_aa: CAWSETGPRSRRYTF
cdr3_nt: TGTGCCTGGAGTGAGACAGGGCCTCGTTCACGTCGCTACACCTTC

v_call: TRBV28
j_call: TRBJ1-1
clone_size: -
d_call: TRBD1
cdr3_aa: CASRIDRGQAFF
cdr3_nt: TGTGCCAGCAGGATCGACAGGGGGCAAGCTTTCTTT

v_call: TRBV11-2
j_call: TRBJ1-2
clone_size: -
d_call: -
cdr3_aa: CASSWTELGKDGYTF
cdr3_nt: TGTGCCAGCAGCTGGACAGAGTTGGGGAAGGATGGCTACACCTTC

v_call: TRBV20-1
j_call: TRBJ1-1
clone_size: few
d_call: TRBD1
cdr3_aa: CSAGQVVAFF
cdr3_nt: TGCAGTGCTGGACAGGTAGTCGCTTTCTTT

v_call: TRBV5-1
j_call: TRBJ1-2
clone_size: few
d_call: -
cdr3_aa: CASSFGGIYYGYTF
cdr3_nt: TGCGCCAGCAGCTTCGGGGGTATATATTATGGCTACACCTTC

v_call: TRBV30
j_call: TRBJ2-1
clone_size: -
d_call: TRBD1
cdr3_aa: CAWNLRTGAVNEQFF
cdr3_nt: TGTGCCTGGAACCTTAGGACAGGGGCAGTCAATGAGCAGTTCTTC

v_call: TRBV5-6
j_call: TRBJ2-7
clone_size: few
d_call: -
cdr3_aa: CASSPGQDEQYF
cdr3_nt: TGTGCCAGCAGCCCAGGCCAGGACGAGCAGTACTTC

v_call: TRBV29-1
j_call: TRBJ2-3
clone_size: few
d_call: TRBD1
cdr3_aa: CSVAATGSTDTQYF
cdr3_nt: TGCAGCGTTGCGGCGACAGGGAGCACAGATACGCAGTATTTT

v_call: TRBV7-9
j_call: TRBJ1-2
clone_size: -
d_call: TRBD1
cdr3_aa: CASSVGQGSYGYTF
cdr3_nt: TGTGCCAGCAGCGTCGGACAGGGGTCCTATGGCTACACCTTC

v_call: TRBV4-2
j_call: TRBJ2-1
clone_size: -
d_call: -
cdr3_aa: CASSQPQAGQFF
cdr3_nt: TGTGCCAGCAGCCAACCCCAAGCGGGGCAGTTCTTC

v_call: TRBV2
j_call: TRBJ1-5
clone_size: -
d_call: -
cdr3_aa: CASSDGEPQHF
cdr3_nt: TGTGCCAGCAGTGACGGGGAGCCCCAGCATTTT

v_call: TRBV25-1
j_call: TRBJ1-1
clone_size: -
d_call: TRBD1
cdr3_aa: CASSDNLGSGGNEAFF
cdr3_nt: TGTGCCAGCAGTGATAATTTGGGCTCAGGGGGCAATGAAGCTTTCTTT

v_call: TRBV14
j_call: TRBJ2-3
clone_size: -
d_call: TRBD2
cdr3_aa: CASSPRTSGSTDTQYF
cdr3_nt: TGTGCCAGCAGCCCGCGGACTAGCGGAAGCACAGATACGCAGTATTTT

v_call: TRBV7-3
j_call: TRBJ1-2
clone_size: few
d_call: TRBD1
cdr3_aa: CASSSTGTGGGYTF
cdr3_nt: TGTGCCAGCAGCTCGACCGGGACAGGGGGTGGCTACACCTTC

v_call: TRBV18
j_call: TRBJ2-3
clone_size: -
d_call: TRBD1
cdr3_aa: CASSLGQGPTNTQYF
cdr3_nt: TGTGCCAGCTCACTTGGACAGGGCCCTACCAATACGCAGTATTTT

v_call: TRBV7-9
j_call: TRBJ2-7
clone_size: few
d_call: -
cdr3_aa: CASSSARLGEQYF
cdr3_nt: TGTGCCAGCAGCTCCGCTCGACTCGGCGAGCAGTACTTC

v_call: TRBV25-1
j_call: TRBJ2-1
clone_size: -
d_call: TRBD2
cdr3_aa: CASSERTSGSGEQFF
cdr3_nt: TGTGCCAGCAGTGAAAGGACTAGCGGGAGCGGTGAGCAGTTCTTC

v_call: TRBV12-5
j_call: TRBJ2-1
clone_size: many
d_call: TRBD1
cdr3_aa: CASGPGQGQFF
cdr3_nt: TGTGCTAGTGGTCCGGGACAGGGTCAGTTCTTC

v_call: TRBV19
j_call: TRBJ1-1
clone_size: few
d_call: -
cdr3_aa: CASSIALRLEAFF
cdr3_nt: TGTGCCAGTAGTATAGCCCTAAGACTTGAAGCTTTCTTT

v_call: TRBV28
j_call: TRBJ2-5
clone_size: -
d_call: -
cdr3_aa: CASSPGEAGQETQYF
cdr3_nt: TGTGCCAGCAGTCCTGGGGAGGCAGGACAAGAGACCCAGTACTTC

v_call: TRBV5-1
j_call: TRBJ2-5
clone_size: many
d_call: TRBD2
cdr3_aa: CASSLVRPGILAGETQYF
cdr3_nt: TGCGCCAGCAGCTTGGTGCGGCCTGGGATACTAGCGGGAGAGACCCAGTACTTC

v_call: TRBV15
j_call: TRBJ1-2
clone_size: -
d_call: -
cdr3_aa: CATSRAYGGDGYTF
cdr3_nt: TGTGCCACCAGCAGAGCATATGGAGGTGATGGCTACACCTTC

v_call: TRBV7-8
j_call: TRBJ2-5
clone_size: few
d_call: -
cdr3_aa: CASSLAEGQVTQYF
cdr3_nt: TGTGCCAGCAGCTTAGCGGAGGGGCAGGTGACCCAGTACTTC

v_call: TRBV27
j_call: TRBJ2-1
clone_size: few
d_call: -
cdr3_aa: CASSLRALLLDYNEQFF
cdr3_nt: TGTGCCAGCAGTTTAAGGGCGCTTCTACTAGATTACAATGAGCAGTTCTTC

v_call: TRBV28
j_call: TRBJ1-5
clone_size: -
d_call: -
cdr3_aa: CASRSADRGNQPQHF
cdr3_nt: TGTGCCAGCAGATCCGCTGACAGAGGAAATCAGCCCCAGCATTTT